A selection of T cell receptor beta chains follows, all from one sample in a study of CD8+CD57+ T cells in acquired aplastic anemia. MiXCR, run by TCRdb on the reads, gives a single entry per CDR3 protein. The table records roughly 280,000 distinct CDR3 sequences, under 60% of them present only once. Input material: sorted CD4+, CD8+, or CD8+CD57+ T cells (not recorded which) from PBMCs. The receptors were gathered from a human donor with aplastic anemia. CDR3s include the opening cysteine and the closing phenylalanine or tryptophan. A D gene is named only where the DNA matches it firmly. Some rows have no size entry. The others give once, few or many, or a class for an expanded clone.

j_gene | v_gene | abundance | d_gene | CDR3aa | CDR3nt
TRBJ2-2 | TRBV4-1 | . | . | CASSHGQDTGELFF | TGCGCCAGCAGCCACGGCCAAGACACCGGGGAGCTGTTTTTT
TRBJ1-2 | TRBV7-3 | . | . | CASSLLAGGRDGYTF | TGTGCCAGCAGCTTACTAGCGGGAGGCCGGGATGGCTACACCTTC
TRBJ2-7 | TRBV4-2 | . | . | CASSQDAGAAYEQYF | TGTGCCAGCAGCCAAGATGCGGGGGCCGCCTACGAGCAGTACTTC
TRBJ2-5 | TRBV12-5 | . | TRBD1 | CASSLVGQGLQETQYF | TGTGCCAGCAGTTTAGTCGGACAGGGGCTCCAAGAGACCCAGTACTTC
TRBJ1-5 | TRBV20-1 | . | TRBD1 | CSAGGQPNQPQHF | TGCAGTGCGGGGGGACAGCCAAATCAGCCCCAGCATTTT
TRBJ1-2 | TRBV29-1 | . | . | CSVDTNYGYTF | TGCAGCGTCGACACGAACTATGGCTACACCTTC
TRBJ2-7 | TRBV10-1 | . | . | CASSPGDGNEMGEQYF | TGCGCCAGCAGCCCCGGGGACGGGAATGAGATGGGGGAGCAGTACTTC
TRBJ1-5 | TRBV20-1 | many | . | CSARQGNQPQHF | TGCAGTGCTAGACAGGGCAATCAGCCCCAGCATTTT
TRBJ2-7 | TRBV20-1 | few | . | CSARPRTTYEQYF | TGCAGTGCTAGGCCCAGGACTACCTACGAGCAGTACTTC
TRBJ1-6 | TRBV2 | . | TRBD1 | CASIGTGNSPLHF | TGTGCCAGCATAGGGACAGGGAATTCACCCCTCCACTTT
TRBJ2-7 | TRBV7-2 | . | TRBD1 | CASSLALTGTYEQYF | TGTGCCAGCAGCTTAGCGCTGACAGGGACCTACGAGCAGTACTTC
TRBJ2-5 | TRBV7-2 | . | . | CASSLRQGSSYEQHF | TGTGCCAGCAGCTTACGCCAGGGGAGCTCCTACGAGCAGCACTTC
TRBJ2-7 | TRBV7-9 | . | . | CASSPGTLEQYF | TGTGCCAGCAGCCCCGGGACTTTAGAGCAGTACTTC
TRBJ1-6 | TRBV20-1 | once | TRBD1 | CSARDPGGSYNSPLHF | TGCAGTGCTAGAGATCCAGGGGGGTCCTATAATTCACCCCTCCACTTT
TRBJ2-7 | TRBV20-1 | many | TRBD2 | CSASATSGRYAYEQYF | TGCAGTGCTAGTGCAACTAGCGGACGATACGCCTACGAGCAGTACTTC
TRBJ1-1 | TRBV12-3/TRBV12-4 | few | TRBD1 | CASRTGANTEAFF | TGTGCCAGCAGAACAGGGGCAAACACTGAAGCTTTCTTT
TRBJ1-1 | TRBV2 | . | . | CASLTTVLSGNTEAFF | TGTGCCAGCCTTACCACGGTCCTCTCTGGAAACACTGAAGCTTTCTTT
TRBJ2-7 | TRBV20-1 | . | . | CSAGVVYEQYF | TGCAGTGCTGGCGTCGTCTACGAGCAGTACTTC
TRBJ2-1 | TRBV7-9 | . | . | CASSQDYGAEQFF | TGCGCCAGCAGCCAAGATTACGGGGCTGAGCAGTTCTTC
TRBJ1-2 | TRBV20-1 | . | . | CSAKASTSGNTF | TGCAGCGCAAAGGCGTCAACCTCTGGAAACACCTTC
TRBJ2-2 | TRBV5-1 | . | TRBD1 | CASSLQGEGNTGELFF | TGCGCCAGCAGCTTGCAGGGGGAAGGGAACACCGGGGAGCTGTTTTTT
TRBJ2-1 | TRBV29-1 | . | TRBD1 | CSVDPRGSYNEQFF | TGCAGCGTTGACCCCAGGGGGTCCTACAATGAGCAGTTCTTC
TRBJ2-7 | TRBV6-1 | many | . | CASSGQTYEQYF | TGTGCCAGCAGCGGGCAGACGTACGAGCAGTACTTC
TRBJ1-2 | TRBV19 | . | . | CASSIWAGTNYGYTF | TGTGCCAGTAGTATATGGGCAGGGACCAACTATGGCTACACCTTC